This T cell receptor beta chain was sequenced for a study of TIL therapy for anti-PD-1-resistant metastatic lung cancer. Stated time point: pre-treatment sample, taken before nivolumab and TIL therapy. Pleural nodules or supraclavicular lymph nodes made up most of the excised metastases sampled. Stage 4 NSCLC adults joined between late 2017 and January 2020. The libraries were made with immunoSEQ v3. Profiling relied on immunoSEQ multiplex PCR, and the TCRdb table lists in-frame clones only, not all of them. Among roughly 2,500 clones, around 73% were seen once, and the ten largest hold 16%. Germline V gene sequence: CDR1 MNHEY, CDR2 SMNVEV (reference sequence). The CDR3 loop spans 14 amino acids. Trimming took off 0 bases at V and 3 bases at J, with 8 bases between the two ends.

The chain recombines TRBV27 with TRBJ1-2; D is undetermined. This sequence was found in a person aged 25 to 85 with non-small cell lung cancer. Some clones in this sample may be carry-over from other donors' samples. Sequences were derived from tumor tissue, sampled at baseline. CDR3 in DNA: TGTGCCAGCAGTTTATCGTCAGGATACTATGGCTACACCTTC. Translated: CASSLSSGYYGYTF.